The T cell receptor beta chain described here comes from a study of identical twins. General study results and limits: The authors noted that invariant MAIT and iNKT cells could partly confound zero-insertion analyses. Memory repertoires lacked the insertion deficit that abundant cord blood beta clonotypes showed.

Using its own MiXCR run on the 5' RACE reads, TCRdb lists one record per CDR3 protein. Of around 290,000 distinct CDR3 sequences in the sample, roughly 9.8% were seen once. About this clonotype: The antigen remains undetermined.

The CDR3 covers 16 residues. Trimming shortened V by 1 base and J by 2 bases, and 11 bases separated the two germline ends. Germline CDR1 LGHNA, CDR2 YSLEER. This same sample was also part of a study on yellow fever vaccine responses in identical twins. That work adds: Twins' vaccine T cell responses reportedly seemed partly convergent and partly personalized.

The receptor was derived from a woman between 18 and 29 years old in good health. The rearrangement uses TRBV4-3 and TRBJ2-2; maybe TRBD2 (6 bases). Specimen: CD8+ T cells sorted from blood. The DNA of the CDR3 is TGCGCCAGCAGCCAAGTAGCGGACTTTAACACCGGGGAGCTGTTTTTT. Its translation: CASSQVADFNTGELFF.